Sequencing of this T cell receptor (beta chain) was carried out in a study of T cells expressing NK-cell markers (dated by TCRdb to 2018 to 2021). Some background on the complete study: TCR beta-chain repertoires were profiled in sorted CD3+CD56+NKG2C+, CD3+CD56+NKG2C- and CD3+CD56-NKG2C+ T-cell subsets from seven or eight donors. Among the eight sequenced donors, seven were HCMV-seropositive and one was HCMV-seronegative. The study sequenced eight donors, all healthy volunteers chosen at random: three men and five women. Libraries were sequenced as 2 x 150 bp reads on Illumina HiSeq 2000/2500, MiSeq or NextSeq.

What the research found in general, with its limitations: In about six donors, the dominant CD3+CD56+NKG2C+ clonotypes were found to rank among the top 10 CD8+ clonotypes and to make up about 1.0-7.0% of CD8+ T cells. Those dominant clonotypes were again the most abundant among CD3+CD56-NKG2C+ cells in a handful of donors, at about 25-60.1%. It remained unclear whether the expanded NKG2C-expressing T cell clones were specific for HCMV antigens.

From the cysteine up to the phenylalanine, the CDR3 has a length of 18 residues. No DNA is recorded. As encoded in the germline V gene, CDR1 is ENHRY while CDR2 is SYGVKD. Comment on this clonotype: It lacks a known antigen.

To determine HCMV serostatus, a commercial ELISA kit was used to detect HCMV-specific IgG in serum. Peripheral blood mononuclear cells were isolated from blood by Ficoll density gradient centrifugation. The reads were generated on an Illumina HiSeq 2000. TCR beta cDNA libraries were made by 5'RACE template switching that added a universal primer site and unique molecular identifiers. cDNA synthesis was primed from the TCR beta constant segment and was followed by two successive PCR amplification steps. The paper's processing steps were these. MIGEC was used to demultiplex reads and group the reads by UMI, and MiTCR was used to assemble and quantify clonotypes. Only TCR cDNA sequences supported by at least two reads were kept to exclude erroneous sequences. Downstream repertoire analysis used the tcR package, and clonotypes were matched across fractions by CDR3 nucleotide sequence plus V segment. VDJmatch was used to annotate antigen specificity against VDJdb, with one amino acid substitution in CDR3 allowed. Following TCRdb reprocessing, every CDR3 protein sequence forms one entry, and DNA is not provided. The V and J calls reflect TCRdb's pipeline rather than the authors' work. The sample table gives approximately 460,000 distinct CDR3 sequences. Clones ranked in the top ten supply less than 7.5% of the sample.

The receptor's source is a woman aged 18 to 75 in good health. The rearranged segments are TRBV10-3 and TRBJ2-1; TCRdb outputs TRBD2, but without DNA this stays unchecked. The sequenced sample was blood T cells: a sorted CD56 or NKG2C T cell subset, CD4+ or CD8+ T cells, or bulk PBMC T cells (not recorded which). The CDR3 protein sequence reads: CAISESALASGSYNEQFF.